This is a list of T cell receptor beta chains from one sample in a study of monozygotic twins with inflammatory bowel disease. From the 5' RACE reads, TCRdb lists one entry per CDR3 protein and no DNA. The sample holds some 450,000 distinct CDR3 sequences. Sequenced sample: blood. The receptors were sampled from a human donor with ulcerative colitis or Crohn's disease, or a healthy co-twin of an affected twin (not recorded which). Each CDR3 is given with its conserved first and last residue. The order of the fields is CDR3 length, V gene, J gene, CDR3 protein.

>12|TRBV29-1|TRBJ2-4
CSVEAPHGIQYF
>14|TRBV7-9|TRBJ1-4
CASSTGPRGEKLFF
>17|TRBV7-9|TRBJ2-7
CASSSTSGRAFAIEQYF
>13|TRBV20-1|TRBJ1-1
CSAGVVSGTEAFF
>14|TRBV20-1|TRBJ2-7
CSALDEWGSYEQYF
>13|TRBV29-1|TRBJ2-7
CSVGPHRGSEQHF
>14|TRBV7-9|TRBJ2-5
CASIPGGGQETQYF
>14|TRBV7-2|TRBJ2-7
CASSRQGKGYEQYF
>16|TRBV20-1|TRBJ2-1
CSAREGLAGGYNEQFF
>15|TRBV7-3|TRBJ2-1
CASSSSSGSGNEQFF
>14|TRBV20-1|TRBJ2-5
CSANHEDPKETQYF
>14|TRBV2|TRBJ2-1
CATRTSATYNEQFF
>16|TRBV5-6|TRBJ2-3
CASSFGLAGGHDTQYF
>15|TRBV7-6|TRBJ2-5
CASSLAWGAKETQYF
>17|TRBV28|TRBJ2-6
CASSNWGLLPGANVLTF
>14|TRBV2|TRBJ2-1
CASSESGPGEEQFF
>14|TRBV20-1|TRBJ2-1
CSARGGTGINEQFF
>14|TRBV3-1|TRBJ2-1
CASSPSGAPLGQFF
>16|TRBV18|TRBJ2-7
CASSPSGLAGGYEQYF
>15|TRBV7-9|TRBJ1-5
CASSLGGISNQPQHF
>14|TRBV6-1|TRBJ1-3
CASIRGNSGNTIYF
>14|TRBV7-8|TRBJ2-3
CASSLSLSRDTQYF
>15|TRBV20-1|TRBJ2-1
CSARDLRGAFNEQFF
>16|TRBV7-9|TRBJ2-7
CASSPQAGTRGYEQYF
>14|TRBV21-1|TRBJ2-3
CASSKAKEGDTQYF
>15|TRBV11-2|TRBJ1-6
CASSFGAPFHSPLHF
>16|TRBV7-2|TRBJ2-1
CASSRTSGFPYNEQFF